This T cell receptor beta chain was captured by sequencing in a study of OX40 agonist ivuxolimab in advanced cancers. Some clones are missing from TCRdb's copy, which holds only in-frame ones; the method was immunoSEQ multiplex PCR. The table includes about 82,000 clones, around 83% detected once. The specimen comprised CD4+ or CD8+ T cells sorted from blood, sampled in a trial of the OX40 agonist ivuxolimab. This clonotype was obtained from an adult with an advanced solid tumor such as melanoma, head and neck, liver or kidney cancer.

CDR3 protein: CASSAWDISQGYGYTF. The CDR3 DNA reads as TGTGCCAGCAGCGCCTGGGACATATCCCAGGGCTATGGCTACACCTTC. The chain links TRBV9 to TRBJ1-2, with a tentative D call TRBD1 (6 bases). The length of the CDR3 is 16 residues. Between the trimmed V and J ends, which lost 3 bases and 4 bases, there was a span of 19 bases. Germline V lookup: CDR1 SGDLS, CDR2 YYNGEE.